These T cell receptor beta chains were read from a single sample in a study of Graves' ophthalmopathy and Graves' hyperthyroidism. TCRdb itself ran the multiplex PCR reads through MiXCR, one entry per CDR3 protein. There are over 450,000 distinct CDR3 sequences in the sample; 13% to 15% occur only once, and 8% to 10% lies in the top ten. Specimen: blood. Receptors originate from a woman aged 30 to 39 with Graves' ophthalmopathy. The CDR3 runs from the conserved cysteine through the conserved F or W. The D gene is left open where the match is weak. Rows may omit the clone size; those that give it use once, few, many or a size class.

v_gene	j_gene	d_gene	abundance	CDR3aa	CDR3nt
TRBV30	TRBJ1-1	.	few	CAWSVGMGTSEAFF	TGTGCCTGGAGTGTAGGGATGGGGACATCTGAAGCTTTCTTT
TRBV28	TRBJ2-5	TRBD2	many	CASSFLREGVETQYF	TGTGCCAGCAGTTTCTTGCGGGAGGGCGTAGAGACCCAGTACTTC
TRBV27	TRBJ2-7	.	many	CASPIRHYEQYF	TGTGCCAGCCCGATTAGGCACTACGAGCAGTACTTC
TRBV12-3/TRBV12-4	TRBJ2-2	.	.	CASKTGKRDTGELFF	TGTGCCAGCAAAACAGGGAAGCGGGACACCGGGGAGCTGTTTTTT
TRBV6-1	TRBJ1-6	TRBD1	many	CASRPGQGRGALHF	TGTGCCAGTCGTCCGGGACAGGGACGAGGGGCCCTCCACTTT
TRBV7-8	TRBJ1-1	TRBD1	.	CASSRTGGHTEAFF	TGTGCCAGCAGCAGAACAGGGGGCCACACTGAAGCTTTCTTT
TRBV2	TRBJ1-2	TRBD1	many	CASRQGGDYGYTF	TGTGCCAGCAGACAGGGGGGAGACTATGGCTACACCTTC
TRBV12-3/TRBV12-4	TRBJ1-3	.	many	CASSLLLGEIGDTIYF	TGTGCCAGCAGCTTACTCCTAGGGGAAATAGGGGACACCATATATTTT
TRBV28	TRBJ2-2	.	many	CASSLYDNTGELFF	TGTGCCAGCAGTTTATACGATAACACCGGGGAGCTGTTTTTT
TRBV5-1	TRBJ2-7	.	many	CASSQPPASYEQYF	TGCGCCAGCAGCCAACCCCCAGCCAGCTACGAGCAGTACTTC
TRBV6-1	TRBJ1-2	.	many	CASSQVHGSRDGYTF	TGTGCCAGCAGTCAAGTCCACGGAAGTCGGGATGGCTACACCTTC
TRBV3-1	TRBJ2-7	.	many	CASSLQGFYGQYF	TGTGCCAGCAGCCTACAGGGCTTCTACGGGCAGTACTTC
TRBV9	TRBJ2-2	.	.	CASRSGTSTGELLF	TGTGCCAGCCGTTCAGGGACCAGCACCGGGGAGCTGTTGTTT
TRBV6-5	TRBJ1-3	.	.	CASSYSTANPSGNTIYF	TGTGCCAGCAGTTACTCGACGGCAAACCCCTCTGGAAACACCATATATTTT
TRBV6-1	TRBJ1-5	.	few	CAGSDGGGSNQPQHF	TGTGCCGGCAGTGATGGGGGGGGCAGCAATCAGCCCCAGCATTTT
TRBV5-1	TRBJ2-7	TRBD2	.	CASSLGSGGAYEQYF	TGCGCCAGCAGCTTAGGATCGGGGGGAGCCTACGAGCAGTACTTC
TRBV6-1	TRBJ2-2	.	many	CASRELENTGELFF	TGTGCCAGCAGAGAACTGGAGAACACCGGGGAGCTGTTTTTT
TRBV14	TRBJ2-4	TRBD2	many	CASSPRTSGRQSKPPKNIQYF	TGTGCCAGCAGCCCTCGGACTAGCGGAAGACAATCTAAGCCCCCCAAAAACATTCAGTACTTC
TRBV20-1	TRBJ2-7	TRBD2	many	CSSRAGTTSYEQYF	TGCAGTTCGCGGGCCGGGACTACCTCCTACGAGCAGTACTTC
TRBV20-1	TRBJ1-1	.	many	CSANTGMNTEAFF	TGCAGTGCCAACACAGGGATGAACACTGAAGCTTTCTTT
TRBV19	TRBJ1-5	TRBD1	many	CASSERTGGQPQHF	TGTGCCAGTAGTGAAAGGACAGGGGGTCAGCCCCAGCATTTT